One sample yielded the 22 T cell receptor beta chains listed below, sequenced in a study of shared clonotypes between healthy human individuals. Clones were sequenced by immunoSEQ multiplex PCR, and TCRdb holds only the in-frame ones, with some missing. Among around 1.1 million clones, around three quarters were seen once, and the ten largest hold over 0.8%. What was sequenced was memory CD4+ T cells from PBMCs. The subset is: CD45RA-negative fraction. The receptors stem from a man aged 18 to 30 in good health. Some clones in this sample may be carry-over from other donors' samples.

The sample holds one count of this clone. The chain combines TRBV10-2 with TRBJ1-1, with 8 bases aligning to TRBD1. The CDR3 has 14 residues. J lost 5 bases, V lost 3 bases, and 5 bases had no gene match. CDR1 and CDR2 from the germline V gene are WSHSY and SAAADI. The CDR3 reads CASSDETGGTEAFF. The CDR3 DNA sequence: TGCGCCAGCAGTGACGAAACAGGGGGGACTGAAGCTTTCTTT.

The chain uses TRBV28 and TRBJ2-4, with D possibly being TRBD1 (5 bases). Germline CDR1 and CDR2: MDHEN and SYDVKM. This CDR3 contains 14 residues. The V gene lost 6 bases and the J gene lost 7 bases, with 16 bases spanning the gap. This CDR3 is CASSPQGGVNIQYF. In DNA, the CDR3 is TGTGCCAGCAGCCCGCAGGGTGGGGTGAACATTCAGTACTTC.

CDR3 protein: CASSAEVHLGTNVLTF. The CDR3 bases are TGTGCCAGTAGTGCCGAGGTCCACCTAGGTACCAACGTCCTGACTTTC. The chain couples TRBV19 to TRBJ2-6; D is undetermined. The CDR3 has 16 amino acids. Germline CDR1 LNHDA, CDR2 SQIVND (reference sequence). Trimming cost V 5 bases and J 8 bases, with 19 bases left between them. The variable domain in full, with the rest retrieved from reference TRBV19 and TRBJ2-6, is DGGITQSPKYLFRKEGQNVTLSCEQNLNHDAMYWYRQDPGQGLRLIYYSQIVNDFQKGDIAEGYSVSREKKESFPLTVTSAQKNPTAFYLCASSAEVHLGTNVLTFGAGSRLTVL.

J is TRBJ2-1 and V is TRBV7-8; TRBD2 matches 10 bases. Germline V gene lookup returns CDR1 SGHVS and CDR2 FQNEAQ. The CDR3 length is 17 residues. V trimming: 5 bases; J trimming: 0 bases; junction bases outside the gene matches: 7. DNA of the CDR3: TGTGCCAGCAGCCGAAATATAGCGGGAGGCTCCTACAATGAGCAGTTCTTC. Its translation is CASSRNIAGGSYNEQFF. Variable domain in full (rest from reference TRBV7-8 and TRBJ2-1): GAGVSQSPRYKVAKRGQDVALRCDPISGHVSLFWYQQALGQGPEFLTYFQNEAQLDKSGLPSDRFFAERPEGSVSTLKIQRTQQEDSAVYLCASSRNIAGGSYNEQFFGPGTRLTVL.

The V and J genes are TRBV11-3 and TRBJ2-7, with 13 bases matching TRBD2. Germline CDR1 is SGHNT and CDR2 is YENEEA. V lost 4 bases, J lost 6 bases, and 3 bases stayed unmatched. The CDR3 loop spans 14 amino acids. The CDR3 region has the DNA TGTGCCAGCAGCTCGAGGACTAGCGGGAGCGAGCAGTACTTC. Amino acids: CASSSRTSGSEQYF.

This rearrangement joins TRBV7-8 to TRBJ2-5; the D is unclear. Trimming shortened V by 6 bases and J by 5 bases, and 16 bases separated the two germline ends. The CDR3 runs to 14 residues. Germline V gene sequence: CDR1 SGHVS, CDR2 FQNEAQ. DNA of the CDR3: TGTGCCAGCAGTTATGAAGTTAATCGGGAGACCCAGTACTTC. Translated, it gives CASSYEVNRETQYF.

The CDR3 loop is CSVSQGIETQYF. In DNA, the CDR3 is TGCAGCGTCTCACAGGGGATAGAGACCCAGTACTTC. The V and J genes are TRBV29-1 and TRBJ2-5; 7 bases map to TRBD1. This CDR3 has 12 amino acids. After removal of 6 bases from V and 4 bases from J, the junction contained 5 bases not matched to a gene. The germline V gene encodes CDR1 SQVTM and CDR2 ANQGSEA.

V gene TRBV15 combines with J gene TRBJ2-1; D possibly corresponds to TRBD2 (6 bases). From germline, CDR1 is LNHNV and CDR2 YYDKDF (reference sequence). Trimming cost V 7 bases and J 4 bases, with 17 bases left between them. The CDR3 sequence is 15 residues long. DNA for the CDR3: TGTGCCACCATGGACGGGAGAGGGATTTACAATGAGCAGTTCTTC. It is translated as CATMDGRGIYNEQFF.

The chain recombines TRBV9 with TRBJ2-7; no firm D call. Germline CDR1 and CDR2: SGDLS and YYNGEE. This CDR3 has 15 residues. Trimming shortened V by 4 bases and J by 0 bases, and 14 bases separated the two germline ends. The CDR3 coding sequence is TGTGCCAGCAGCAGGTCGCCGGGTAGCTCCTACGAGCAGTACTTC. As protein: CASSRSPGSSYEQYF.

The chain has TRBV14 and TRBJ2-6; TRBD1 or TRBD2 may be the D gene (5 bases each). V lost 3 bases to trimming and J lost 7 bases, with 25 bases between them. Germline CDR1 reads SGHDN; CDR2 reads FVKESK. CDR3 size: 19 residues. The CDR3, as DNA: TGTGCCAGCAGCCACGATCGGGCAGGGAGATATTCCCGCGCCAACGTCCTGACTTTC. Residues: CASSHDRAGRYSRANVLTF.

The V call is TRBV4-2, the J call TRBJ2-3; 14 bases map to TRBD2. CDR3 length: 15 residues. V gave up 7 bases and J gave up 4 bases; unmatched junction bases: 4. Germline CDR1 and CDR2: LGHNA and YNFKEQ. CDR3 bases: TGTGCCAGCATGACGGGACTAGCGGGAGCAGATACGCAGTATTTT. Amino acid sequence: CASMTGLAGADTQYF.

This chain links TRBV28 with TRBJ2-5; D is ambiguous. Germline V gives CDR1 MDHEN, CDR2 SYDVKM. The CDR3 is 12 amino acids. Between the trimmed V and J ends, which lost 5 bases and 5 bases, there was a span of 9 bases. Written as DNA, the CDR3 is TGTGCCAGCAGTCAGTATCTGGAGACCCAGTACTTC. The encoded protein is CASSQYLETQYF.

V and J are TRBV27 and TRBJ2-2; D tentatively reads TRBD1 or TRBD2 (5 bases each). V lost 5 bases and J lost 2, with 15 bases in between. The length of the CDR3 is 16 residues. Germline CDR1 is MNHEY and CDR2 is SMNVEV (reference sequence). The CDR3 sequence is CASSTIQGANTGELFF. The CDR3 DNA reads as TGTGCCAGCAGTACCATCCAGGGAGCCAACACCGGGGAGCTGTTTTTT.

The chain employs TRBV5-1 and TRBJ1-3; the D is unclear. The V end lost 7 bases, the J end lost 2 bases, and 10 bases lay between the germline ends. The CDR3 runs 13 residues. The germline CDR1 and CDR2 sequences are SGHRS and YFSETQ. The CDR3 region has the DNA TGCGCCAGCTCAAACCCACCTGGAAACACCATATATTTT. Encoded protein: CASSNPPGNTIYF.

This chain joins TRBV9 and TRBJ2-7, with D possibly matching TRBD1 (5 bases). Germline V gene data show CDR1 as SGDLS and CDR2 as YYNGEE. This CDR3 spans 14 amino acids. The V end lost 0 bases, the J end lost 2 bases, and 9 bases lay between the germline ends. Here the CDR3 DNA reads TGTGCCAGCAGCGTAGTGGACAACGCCTACGAGCAGTACTTC. This sequence encodes CASSVVDNAYEQYF.

The chain uses TRBV7-2 and TRBJ2-3; the D gene is possibly TRBD2 (6 bases). Germline loops: CDR1 SGHTA, CDR2 FQGNSA. V was pared by 5 bases and J by 6 bases, with 9 bases between. The CDR3 contains 12 residues. In DNA, the CDR3 is TGTGCCAGCAGCCCGACTAGGGATACGCAGTATTTT. It codes for CASSPTRDTQYF. Together with reference TRBV7-2 and TRBJ2-3, the CDR3 gives the full variable domain: GAGVSQSPSNKVTEKGKDVELRCDPISGHTALYWYRQSLGQGLEFLIYFQGNSAPDKSGLPSDRFSAERTGGSVSTLTIQRTQQEDSAVYLCASSPTRDTQYFGPGTRLTVL.

This rearrangement joins TRBV28 to TRBJ2-1; 15 bases map to TRBD2. Losses at the gene ends were 4 bases for V and 5 bases for J; bases not matched to a gene: 6. This CDR3 has 17 amino acids. Germline CDR1 and CDR2: MDHEN and SYDVKM. CDR3 coding DNA: TGTGCCAGCAGTTCCCCTGGGACTAGCGGGGGGCACAATGAGCAGTTCTTC. This translates into CASSSPGTSGGHNEQFF.

J is TRBJ1-2 and V is TRBV11-2; D is unclear. V lost 0 bases to trimming and J lost 4 bases, with 9 bases between them. The CDR3 totals 14 residues. Germline V gene sequence: CDR1 SGHAT, CDR2 FQNNGV. The CDR3 region is CASSLDEAAYGYTF. CDR3 DNA: TGTGCCAGCAGCTTAGACGAAGCTGCCTATGGCTACACCTTC. The full variable domain, in which reference TRBV11-2 and TRBJ1-2 provide the parts outside the CDR3, is EAGVAQSPRYKIIEKRQSVAFWCNPISGHATLYWYQQILGQGPKLLIQFQNNGVVDDSQLPKDRFSAERLKGVDSTLKIQPAKLEDSAVYLCASSLDEAAYGYTFGSGTRLTVV.

The rearrangement uses TRBV11-2 and TRBJ2-1; TRBD2 matches at 10 bases. There are 16 residues in the CDR3. CDR1 SGHAT and CDR2 FQNNGV come from the germline V gene. The junction had 8 bases not matched to a gene; V was cut back by 4 bases and J by 5 bases. The CDR3 nucleotides are TGTGCCAGCAGCTCCTTAGCGGGAGGACTCGACAATGAGCAGTTCTTC. Encoded protein: CASSSLAGGLDNEQFF.

This clone was counted a few times. Other DNA sequences of this sample code for an identical CDR3. The gene calls are TRBV27 and TRBJ2-7, with 9 bases identical to TRBD1. The junction had 2 bases not matched to a gene; V was cut back by 5 bases and J by 3 bases. Germline V gives CDR1 MNHEY, CDR2 SMNVEV (reference sequence). This CDR3 region has 13 residues. CDR3 protein: CASSGQGSYEQYF. In DNA, the CDR3 is TGTGCCAGCAGTGGACAGGGGAGCTACGAGCAGTACTTC.

The V call is TRBV6-4, the J call TRBJ1-2, with a possible D match to TRBD1 (6 bases). Trimming left V 7 bases short and J 3 bases short, with 33 bases between. The CDR3 is 20 amino acids. The germline V gene has CDR1 MRHNA and CDR2 SNTAGT. CDR3 sequence reads: CASKAQGSTRLDNSDYGYTF. As DNA, the CDR3 is TGTGCCAGCAAGGCACAGGGTTCCACCAGGCTCGATAATAGTGACTATGGCTACACCTTC.

CDR3 bases: TGTGCCTGGAGCGCCACAACCTCCCACAGGGGGCCCCAGCATTTT. Residues: CAWSATTSHRGPQHF. This chain connects TRBV30 to TRBJ1-5; TRBD1 matches at 7 bases. Germline V gene data show CDR1 as GTSNPN and CDR2 as SVGIG (reference sequence). V trimming: 3 bases; J trimming: 9 bases; junction bases outside the gene matches: 14. The CDR3 is 15 amino acids.